The next 3 T cell receptor beta chains were all read from a single sample in a study of blood T cells in healthy people across ages. Through a sample-barcoded 5' primer and a J-beta primer mix, a second PCR was run for roughly 7 to 12 cycles. TCRdb used MiXCR to reprocess the 5' RACE reads, holding one entry per CDR3 protein. The table lists about 1.1 million distinct CDR3 sequences, about two fifths of them singletons. Sequencing input: blood. These receptors originate from a man aged 18 to 29 in good health.

To note about this clonotype: One junction end does not reproduce the germline sequence, and a read error may be involved. The genes are TRBV27 and TRBJ2-3; TRBD1 aligns across 7 bases. The CDR3 has 15 amino acids. The germline CDR1 and CDR2 sequences are MNHEY and SMNVEV (reference sequence). The CDR3 spells CASSTPGQHTETQYF. The CDR3 nucleotides are TGTGCCAGCAGTACCCCGGGACAGCACACAGAGACGCAGTATTTT.

There are a few counts of this clonotype. This chain joins TRBV7-9 and TRBJ2-1; D gene ambiguous. The germline gives CDR1 SEHNR, CDR2 FQNEAQ (reference sequence). Deletions cut 0 bases from V and 10 bases from J, with 7 bases between. The CDR3 consists of 12 residues. DNA of the CDR3: TGTGCCAGCAGCTTAGCTGGAGCGGAGCAGTTCTTC. Translated: CASSLAGAEQFF.

The V call is TRBV13, the J call TRBJ2-1; the match to TRBD1 covers 10 bases. Gene TRBJ2-7 matches the end of the DNA better, so the J call may be wrong. The CDR3 has 16 residues. Germline CDR1 is PRHDT and CDR2 is FYEKMQ (reference sequence). The CDR3 sequence: CASSRSTGGLYNEQYF. The DNA for the CDR3 is TGTGCCAGCAGCCGATCGACAGGGGGCTTATACAATGAGCAGTACTTC.